The TCR beta chain described here comes from a study of shared clonotypes between healthy human individuals. Across the study: Three CD4 naive, three CD4 memory, two CD8 naive and one CD8 memory plate were used per donor. Whole-study findings and limits: Some naive CD4 clonotypes, roughly 4.8%, turned up in common across a few donors. Relative to their counterparts shared across all four donors, non-shared clonotypes exhibited diminished generation probabilities.

Clones were sequenced by immunoSEQ multiplex PCR, and TCRdb holds only the in-frame ones, with some missing. The sample contains approximately 2,000,000 clones, just over 90% of which appear only once. The CDR3 has 14 amino acids. V was pared by 3 bases and J by 4 bases, with 2 bases of the junction left unmatched. Germline V gene lookup returns CDR1 SGHDN and CDR2 FVKESK. Naive CD8 isolation took CD45RO-negative cells positively selected for CCR7 and excluded terminally differentiated effector memory CD45RA+ cells. Regarding this clone: Its antigen is currently unknown.

The genes are TRBV14 and TRBJ2-7, with TRBD2 matching over 11 bases. Sequencing was performed on naive CD8+ T cells from PBMCs. This TCR derives from a man aged 18 to 35 in good health. Some clones in this sample may be carry-over from other donors' samples. The DNA for the CDR3 is TGTGCCAGCAGCCAGCTAGCGGGAGGTTACGAGCAGTACTTC. Translated, it gives CASSQLAGGYEQYF.